Reported below is one T cell receptor beta chain. Its binding antigen is unknown. No base qualities exist here, and no much larger clone lies one base off it. The immunoSEQ Assay, a bias-controlled multiplex PCR, was used to amplify TCRbeta CDR3 regions from genomic DNA. For the original study's pipeline: Nucleated cell counts per sample were estimated from amplification of reference gene primers within the assay. To quantify the absolute abundance of each unique TCRbeta CDR3 rearrangement, sequence reads were collapsed and filtered. For each sample, productive Simpson clonality was calculated as the square root of Simpson's diversity index over productive rearrangements. TCRdb provides this immuneACCESS table in a form limited to in-frame rearrangements. Some clones are lacking; in checked studies, under half of them reflect an unresolved V gene, and why the rest are absent is not known. The V and J calls and clone size were taken over from that table, and D and trimming were inferred from the DNA. The sample includes approximately 190,000 clones, with roughly 84% observed a single time. The ten most abundant clones make up roughly 3.2% of the sample.

V sheds 0 bases and J sheds 6 bases, leaving 6 bases between their ends. The CDR3 holds 13 amino acids from the cysteine to the phenylalanine. Of all the DNA, just the CDR3 is kept, 39 bases in frame from base 1. Per the germline V gene (reference sequence), PRHDT is the CDR1 and FYEKMQ is the CDR2. The sample is drawn from a study of blood T cell repertoires in COVID-19 (dated by TCRdb to the early 2020s). About the full investigation: Samples from collaborators originated in the United States, Italy and Spain and spanned both the acute and convalescent phases of COVID-19. The prospective study material was composed of cDNA or gDNA derived from T cells, B-cell-depleted T cells, or PBMCs. Deeply sampled blood TCRbeta repertoires from subjects exposed to, actively infected with, or recovered from COVID-19 were included in the dataset. The repertoires were released in a freely available public database intended as a resource for research on the immune response to SARS-CoV-2. The samples were drawn from the first 160 participants of the ongoing ImmuneRACE study and from 950 to 1,500 subjects provided by 6 global collaborators. A de-identified subject ID, COVID-19 status, age in years and sex were almost always included in the sample metadata. Where available, HLA class I and class II types were taken from metadata supplied by the sample provider and were not determined by assay-based typing. Study-wide findings and limitations: Clinical and demographic metadata were provided uncurated, with the amount varying by source and participant.

Participants in the prospective study were enrolled through a virtual design, were aged roughly 18 to 90 years, and lived in 24 United States geographic areas. To assign participants to cohorts, the prospective study relied on clinical history that participants themselves reported in a screening survey and a study questionnaire. Exposed participants were defined as having been in contact with someone with a PCR-confirmed or clinician-diagnosed COVID-19 case within 2 weeks of study entry. Each participant in the prospective study had whole blood, serum and a nasopharyngeal or oropharyngeal swab collected by mobile phlebotomists. Participants in the prospective study had the option to provide additional blood draws and questionnaires over a roughly 2-month period. Before DNA extraction, prospective study blood samples were shipped either frozen or at room temperature.

This TCR came from a woman in her 30s who had been exposed to COVID-19. Sequencing used PBMCs or T cells enriched from blood (not recorded which). Rearrangement joined TRBV13 to TRBJ2-4; the D gene is perhaps TRBD1, on 5 matching bases. Here the CDR3 is given as CASSLGDRNIQYF. The bases read TGTGCCAGCAGCTTAGGAGACAGAAACATTCAGTACTTC.